The T cell receptor (beta chain) under discussion was sequenced for a study of T cells in Graves' hyperthyroidism and ophthalmopathy (dated by TCRdb to between 2019 and 2020). As for the study more broadly: Peripheral blood samples were taken at initial diagnosis, before any treatment was given. To identify distinguishing TCR V-J signatures, a discovery cohort of 90 to 100 patients was used, comprising 43 with Graves' ophthalmopathy and some 60 with stable Graves' hyperthyroidism. An independent validation cohort of some 18 hyperthyroidism patients and 17 patients who later progressed to ophthalmopathy tested prospective prediction of ophthalmopathy. The approximately 98 discovery patients were randomly divided into training and test sets at a 7:3 ratio. The study also compared thyroid tissue and blood T-cell repertoires from several Graves' hyperthyroidism patients. After sampling, hyperthyroidism patients received methimazole starting at 30 mg daily, and ophthalmopathy patients received high-dose intravenous methylprednisolone. The paper describes TCR Vbeta CDR3 sequencing of around 140 peripheral blood samples, made up of 40 to 45 ophthalmopathy patients, around 78 hyperthyroidism patients and around 17 progressor patients.

Broad study findings and their caveats: Sample size was not statistically predetermined, and investigators were not blinded to group allocation. In cross-validation, a model built on a 13 V-J signature told ophthalmopathy apart from stable hyperthyroidism with 85% to 90% sensitivity and around 84% specificity, and in testing the same model reached 80%/75%. Most expanded thyroid clonotypes (frequency above 0.001) were also detected in blood, a finding suggesting that blood repertoires may reflect thyroid immune responses. In validation, the model predicted progression to ophthalmopathy with around 71% sensitivity and roughly 75% specificity, a median of 6.5 months before onset.

V loses 4 bases, J loses 4 bases, and the germline ends lie 11 bases apart. Reading from cysteine to phenylalanine, the CDR3 counts 14 amino acids. Only CDR3 DNA remains: 42 bases, in frame from the first base. TCR beta CDR3 regions were amplified from RNA transcripts. The TCR CDR3 was subjected to a first round of RT-PCR using the HTBI primer set and the Qiagen OneStep RT-PCR kit. Libraries were constructed in a second round of multiplex PCR, after which size selection and purification were carried out. Libraries were sequenced paired-end with 100 bp reads on an Illumina HiSeq2000. The paper's processing steps were these. SOAPnuke was used to process the raw data, removing reads that contained adapters or uncalled bases, had a mean Phred below 15, or lacked an exact match to the constant primer or identifier. High-quality paired reads were merged using COPE v1.2.5, and each unique nucleotide sequence was defined as a clonotype. Clonotypes were aligned to IMGT TRBV, TRBD and TRBJ reference segments using MiTCR v1.1. The analysis was restricted to V-J combinations with a frequency above 0.0001, which together covered 98% to 99.2% of the repertoires. The TCS score was defined as the ratio of F50 (clonal expansion) to E x V (chaos), calculated using BLOSUM62-based TCRdist between CDR3 peptides within each V-J. Welch's t-statistics and random forest reduced 500 to 650 V-J features to 10 to 15, which were used in a naive Bayes classifier (R e1071). TCRdb handled the public reads itself, with Q25 trimming in fastp and clone calling in MiXCR, and kept productive beta chains. Each entry merges the rows of one CDR3 protein and shows their most common DNA and genes. Clone size and V and J calls follow TCRdb, not the original study. Here the sample has a few hundred thousand distinct CDR3 sequences; 13% occur a single time. The ten largest clones capture 20% to 25% of the sample.

Hyperthyroidism patients were aged 18 to 65 years and newly diagnosed, with disease duration of less than 2 months. The study excluded patients with uncontrolled infections, other autoimmune diseases, pregnancy or lactation. Diagnoses were established on the basis of clinical symptoms, serum thyroxine and TRAb, thyroid ultrasound, and orbital computed tomography. Blood from progressor patients was drawn when they were first diagnosed with hyperthyroidism, before any ophthalmopathy symptoms appeared. PBMCs were separated from about 10 ml of fresh peripheral blood using Ficoll-Paque density gradient centrifugation. Progressor patients were defined as those initially diagnosed with Graves' hyperthyroidism in whom ophthalmopathy developed during follow-up. Trizol reagent was used to extract total RNA, and RNA quality was then checked on an Agilent 2100 Bioanalyzer. This clonotype came up many times. Its cognate antigen has yet to be identified. No clone much larger than this one lies a single base away; base qualities are absent.

The sequencing sample was made of blood. The chain was built from TRBV12-3 or TRBV12-4 and TRBJ2-1; no confident D gene assignment can be made. The source is a man in his thirties or forties with Graves' hyperthyroidism that later progressed to Graves' ophthalmopathy. The CDR3 is CASSYIRQYNEQFF. The base sequence is TGTGCCAGCAGTTATATCCGCCAGTACAATGAGCAGTTCTTC.